Presented here are 14 T cell receptor beta chains from one specimen sequenced in a study of T cell repertoires in cytomegalovirus infection. In TCRdb, the reads were re-called with MiXCR into one record per CDR3 protein. In the table there are hundreds of thousands of distinct CDR3 sequences, 8% to 9.5% of which are singletons. The sample comprised PBMCs. These TCRs come from a human donor in good health (CMV status not recorded). Some clones in this sample may be carry-over from other donors' samples.

This clonotype was counted ten times or more. The rearrangement joins TRBV12-3 or TRBV12-4 to TRBJ1-4; D is perhaps TRBD1 (5 bases). The CDR3 spans 15 residues. The V end was cut by 2 bases, the J end by 6 bases, with 13 bases between. CDR3 sequence reads: CASSLMAGRDEKLFF. In nucleotides, the CDR3 is TGTGCCAGCAGTTTAATGGCAGGGAGAGATGAAAAACTGTTTTTT.

As regards this clonotype: Sequence at one end of the junction differs from germline and may be a read error. The chain links TRBV28 to TRBJ2-1, with 8 nucleotides matching TRBD2. CDR1 and CDR2 from the germline V gene are MDHEN and SYDVKM. The CDR3 has 11 amino acids. CDR3 bases: TGTGCCAGCAGTTACGGACTAGCCCCCGTCTTC. Translated: CASSYGLAPVF.

The chain has TRBV20-1 and TRBJ1-1, with 8 bases aligning to TRBD1. V lost 0 bases to trimming and J lost 6 bases; unmatched junction nucleotides: 6. CDR1 DFQATT and CDR2 SNEGSKA come from the germline V gene (reference sequence). The CDR3 totals 14 residues. The CDR3 reads CSARDKGRGPEAFF. CDR3 bases: TGCAGTGCTAGAGATAAGGGCAGGGGGCCTGAAGCTTTCTTT.

This rearrangement joins TRBV28 to TRBJ2-7, with a weak D call TRBD1 (6 bases). With 2 bases removed from V and 5 bases from J, the gap between germline ends came to 13 bases. CDR1 is MDHEN and CDR2 is SYDVKM in the germline V gene. CDR3 size: 14 residues. The CDR3 reads CASSLVGGRHEQYF. The CDR3 bases are TGTGCCAGCAGTTTAGTAGGGGGAAGGCACGAGCAGTACTTC. The whole variable domain, remainder taken from reference TRBV28 and TRBJ2-7, is DVKVTQSSRYLVKRTGEKVFLECVQDMDHENMFWYRQDPGLGLRLIYFSYDVKMKEKGDIPEGYSVSREKKERFSLILESASTNQTSMYLCASSLVGGRHEQYFGPGTRLTVT.

V is TRBV10-3 and J is TRBJ1-1; D not certain. From germline, CDR1 is ENHRY and CDR2 SYGVKD. The V end was cut by 0 bases, the J end by 0 bases, with 2 bases between. The CDR3 is made up of 13 amino acids. CDR3 residues: CAISESVNTEAFF. The CDR3 nucleotides are TGTGCCATCAGTGAGTCGGTGAACACTGAAGCTTTCTTT.

This clonotype has just a few counts. The chain carries TRBV12-3 or TRBV12-4 and TRBJ1-6; the D is unclear. The CDR3 consists of 13 residues. Trimming shortened V by 5 bases and J by 9 bases, and 11 bases separated the two germline ends. In DNA, the CDR3 is TGTGCCAGCAGTCCCCCTGGAACTTCACCCCTCCACTTT. Translation: CASSPPGTSPLHF.

This clonotype occurred many times. The chain carries TRBV7-3 and TRBJ2-3; TRBD2 matches at 10 bases. This CDR3 is 19 amino acids long. V was pared by 2 bases and J by 0 bases, with 11 bases of the junction left unmatched. Germline V gives CDR1 SGHTA, CDR2 FQGTGA. The CDR3 sequence: CASSLGRASGGFSTDTQYF. CDR3 DNA sequence: TGTGCCAGCAGCTTAGGGAGGGCTAGCGGGGGTTTTAGCACAGATACGCAGTATTTT.

This clonotype was detected many times. The chain is built from TRBV20-1 and TRBJ1-1, with D perhaps matching TRBD1 (6 bases). The CDR3 length is 13 residues. V was pared by 3 bases and J by 7 bases, with 15 bases between. CDR1 and CDR2 (germline): DFQATT, SNEGSKA (reference sequence). The CDR3 region is CSASGRGINEAFF. The CDR3 DNA follows: TGCAGTGCTAGCGGCAGGGGAATTAATGAAGCTTTCTTT.

The genes are TRBV6-2 or TRBV6-3 and TRBJ2-3, with 12 bases identical to TRBD2. V dropped 7 bases and J dropped 7; count of bases not matched to a gene: 9. The CDR3 extends over 15 amino acids. CDR1 is MNHEY, CDR2 SVGEGT, per germline. The CDR3 protein is CASTELAGGANTQYF. As DNA, the CDR3 is TGTGCCAGCACCGAACTAGCGGGGGGCGCTAATACGCAGTATTTT.

The V and J genes are TRBV24-1 and TRBJ2-3; 7 bases fit TRBD1. The CDR3 runs to 15 residues. V lost 4 bases, J lost 1 base, and 4 bases stayed unmatched. CDR1 and CDR2 from the germline V gene are KGHDR and SFDVKD. CDR3: CATSEWTGRTDTQYF. DNA for the CDR3: TGTGCCACCAGTGAATGGACAGGACGCACAGATACGCAGTATTTT.

This clonotype appeared many times. The chain joins TRBV7-2 to TRBJ1-2, with D maybe TRBD1 (5 bases). The CDR3 is 17 residues long. V was shortened by 1 base and J by 2 bases, with 17 bases between the two germline ends. Germline V gene sequence: CDR1 SGHTA, CDR2 FQGNSA. The CDR3 DNA follows: TGTGCCAGCAGCTTAGGAAATTACAGGCCATTGAACTATGGCTACACCTTC. Protein product: CASSLGNYRPLNYGYTF.

This clonotype was detected only a few times. The genes are TRBV23-1 and TRBJ2-1, with D possibly matching TRBD2 (6 bases). TRBV23-1 is an ORF for which the function is uncertain. V was pared by 0 bases and J by 10 bases, with 13 bases between. CDR3 length: 14 residues. The CDR3 nucleotides read TGCGCCAGCAGTCAATCCCGAGGACTATCGGAGCAGTTCTTC. It translates to CASSQSRGLSEQFF.

This clonotype was counted between two and nine times. This chain uses TRBV20-1 with TRBJ2-7; TRBD1 matches 7 bases. J gave up 0 bases and V 3 bases, and 5 bases lay outside the gene matches. Germline CDR1 is DFQATT and CDR2 is SNEGSKA (reference sequence). CDR3 length: 14 residues. CDR3 loop: CSARWGQHSYEQYF. In DNA form, the CDR3 reads TGCAGTGCTAGGTGGGGACAGCACTCCTACGAGCAGTACTTC.

A few counts support this clonotype. The chain couples TRBV19 to TRBJ2-7; 10 bases map to TRBD1. The CDR3 is 13 residues long. V dropped 4 bases and J dropped 7; count of bases not matched to a gene: 4. Germline V CDR1 and CDR2: LNHDA, SQIVND (reference sequence). The CDR3 loop reads CASSRTGGQEQYF. The CDR3 DNA is TGTGCCAGTAGTAGGACAGGGGGACAAGAGCAGTACTTC.